The entry below describes one T cell receptor beta chain. Its antigen is currently unknown. The data were taken from a study of cytomegalovirus exposure and HLA in healthy donors. Study-wide points: According to a later analysis, most TCR beta chains associated with CMV appeared HLA-restricted. The study labeled 170 or so TCR beta chains cytomegalovirus-associated. Per published accounts, TCR beta sequences correctly predicted the HLA-A and HLA-B alleles of most subjects.

Use of 60 Vbeta and 13 Jbeta primers characterized the PCR. The table came from immunoSEQ multiplex PCR; TCRdb's copy has only in-frame clones and leaves some out. The table has around 100,000 clones, around 79% seen once. Germline-derived CDR1 and CDR2 are MNHNS and SASEGT. The CDR3 has 16 residues. Trimming cost V 4 bases and J 0 bases, with 12 bases left between them. Source material: PBMCs. The clonotype comes from a man in his forties or fifties in good health and CMV-seropositive. The chain carries TRBV6-1 and TRBJ2-2, with TRBD1 as a possible D gene (6 bases). CDR3 in DNA: TGTGCCAGCAGTGGATCAGGGGCACCGAACACCGGGGAGCTGTTTTTT. This sequence encodes CASSGSGAPNTGELFF.